The clone carrying this TCR beta chain was counted only a few times. Its specificity is not known. The germline gives CDR1 SGHTA, CDR2 FQGTGA. Trimming left V 4 bases short and J 9 bases short, with 19 bases between. The CDR3 length is 14 residues. These data belong to a study of T-cell memory formation after mild COVID-19. Study conclusions and caveats: CD4/CD8 balance held among clones contracting day 15 to 85, and later expanders leaned CD4+.

TCRdb recomputed calls from the 5' RACE reads with MiXCR, one row per CDR3 protein. Of under 200,000 distinct CDR3 sequences detected, roughly 13% appear once; the ten largest clones hold approximately 3.4%. The sample was PBMCs or a T cell subset sorted from them (not recorded which). The genes are TRBV7-3 and TRBJ2-7; possibly TRBD1 or TRBD2 for D (5 bases each). The receptor's source is a man younger than 35 who had mild COVID-19 (a few samples of this study predate the infection). Cell type and time point are not known. The CDR3 region has the DNA TGTGCCAGCAGCTCGGGGAGCGGTGCTGGGGGGCAGTACTTC. The encoded protein is CASSSGSGAGGQYF.